The 3 T cell receptor beta chains below were found in one sample sequenced in a study of cytomegalovirus exposure and HLA in healthy donors. The PCR had 60 Vbeta and 13 Jbeta primers. Here immunoSEQ multiplex PCR was the method, and the copy in TCRdb shows in-frame clones only, minus some. In total, the table holds fewer than 110,000 clones. The sample comprised PBMCs. The receptors shown here come from a man aged 40-49 years in good health and CMV-seronegative.

J is TRBJ2-7 and V is TRBV7-9; 7 bases are a match to TRBD2. The CDR3 runs 14 residues. V gave up 4 bases and J gave up 5 bases; unmatched junction bases: 8. Germline-derived CDR1 and CDR2 are SEHNR and FQNEAQ (reference sequence). The CDR3 bases are TGTGCCAGCAGCTGGGGGGAGGGTCAGGACGAGCAGTACTTC. Encoded protein: CASSWGEGQDEQYF.

The chain recombines TRBV5-1 with TRBJ1-2, with 11 bases that match TRBD1. In germline, CDR1 is SGHRS, CDR2 YFSETQ. V was pared by 4 bases and J by 4 bases, with 9 bases of the junction left unmatched. The CDR3 is made up of 16 amino acids. This CDR3 is CASSPARDRGVYGYTF. Here the CDR3 DNA reads TGCGCCAGCAGCCCAGCCAGGGACAGGGGGGTCTATGGCTACACCTTC.

The V and J genes are TRBV28 and TRBJ2-1; 13 positions match TRBD2. The junction had 1 base not matched to a gene; V was cut back by 5 bases and J by 0 bases. The CDR3 is made up of 16 amino acids. Germline-derived CDR1 and CDR2 are MDHEN and SYDVKM. The CDR3 DNA reads as TGTGCCAGCAGTCGGACTAGCGGGAGCTCCTACAATGAGCAGTTCTTC. This codes for CASSRTSGSSYNEQFF. Drawing the rest from reference TRBV28 and TRBJ2-1, the complete variable domain is DVKVTQSSRYLVKRTGEKVFLECVQDMDHENMFWYRQDPGLGLRLIYFSYDVKMKEKGDIPEGYSVSREKKERFSLILESASTNQTSMYLCASSRTSGSSYNEQFFGPGTRLTVL.